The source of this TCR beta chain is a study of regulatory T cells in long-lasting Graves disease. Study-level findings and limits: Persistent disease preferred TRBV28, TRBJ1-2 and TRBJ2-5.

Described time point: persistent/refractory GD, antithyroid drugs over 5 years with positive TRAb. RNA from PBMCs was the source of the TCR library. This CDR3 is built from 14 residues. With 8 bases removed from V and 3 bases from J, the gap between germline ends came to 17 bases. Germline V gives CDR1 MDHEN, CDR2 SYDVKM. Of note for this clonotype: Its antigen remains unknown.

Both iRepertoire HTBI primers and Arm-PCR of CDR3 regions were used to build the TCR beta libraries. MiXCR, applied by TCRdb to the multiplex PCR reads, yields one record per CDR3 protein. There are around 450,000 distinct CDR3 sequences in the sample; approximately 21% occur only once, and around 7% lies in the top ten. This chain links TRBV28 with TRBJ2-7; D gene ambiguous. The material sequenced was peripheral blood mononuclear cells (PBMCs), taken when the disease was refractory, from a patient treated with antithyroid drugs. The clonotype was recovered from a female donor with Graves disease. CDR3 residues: CASSSRQSYYEQYF. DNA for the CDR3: TGTGCCAGCTCCTCGAGGCAGTCTTACTACGAGCAGTACTTC.